This TCR beta chain is drawn from a study of blood T cell repertoires in COVID-19. Germline V CDR1 and CDR2: SNHLY, FYNNEI. The J segment lost 0 bases and the V segment lost 4 bases, leaving 2 bases of the junction unmatched. The CDR3 has 14 residues. In the source study's methods: Estimates of nucleated cell counts were drawn from the amplification of reference gene primers. The repertoire was sequenced with immunoSEQ multiplex PCR; TCRdb's copy has only in-frame clones and lacks some. The DNA was the basis for D and trimming; V, J and clone size are from that table. The sample consists of some 180,000 clones, 75% to 90% of them appearing once. Donors in Cohort 3 who had recovered were those with two negative PCRs, healthcare professional clearance, or resolution of their symptoms.

This TCR was sampled from a man in his forties who had recovered from COVID-19. Input material: PBMCs or T cells enriched from blood (not recorded which). This rearrangement joins TRBV2 to TRBJ1-2, with 7 bases aligning to TRBD1. The CDR3 loop is CASSVTGTNYGYTF. The CDR3, as DNA: TGTGCCAGCAGTGTGACAGGGACTAACTATGGCTACACCTTC.